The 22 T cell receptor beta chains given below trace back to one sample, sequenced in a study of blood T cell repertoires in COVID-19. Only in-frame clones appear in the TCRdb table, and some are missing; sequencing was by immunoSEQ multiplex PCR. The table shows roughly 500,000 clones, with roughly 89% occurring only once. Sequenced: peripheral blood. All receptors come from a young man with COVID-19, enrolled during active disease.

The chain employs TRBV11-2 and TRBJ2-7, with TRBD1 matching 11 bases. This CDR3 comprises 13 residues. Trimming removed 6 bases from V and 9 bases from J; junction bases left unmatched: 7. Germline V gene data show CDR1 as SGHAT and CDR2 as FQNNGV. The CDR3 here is CASRNGQGAAQYF. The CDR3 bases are TGTGCCAGCAGAAATGGACAGGGGGCAGCGCAGTACTTC.

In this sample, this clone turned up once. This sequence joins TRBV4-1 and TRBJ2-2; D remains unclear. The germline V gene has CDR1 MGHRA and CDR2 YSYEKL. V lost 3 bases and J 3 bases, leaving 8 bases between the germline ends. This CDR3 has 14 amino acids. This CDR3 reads CASSQADYTGELFF. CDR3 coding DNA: TGCGCCAGCAGCCAGGCGGATTACACCGGGGAGCTGTTTTTT.

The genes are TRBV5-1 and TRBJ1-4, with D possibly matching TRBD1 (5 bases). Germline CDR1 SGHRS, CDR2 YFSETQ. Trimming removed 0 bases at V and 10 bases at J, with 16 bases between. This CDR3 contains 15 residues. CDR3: CASSLGDGKAGKLFF. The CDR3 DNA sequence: TGCGCCAGCAGCTTGGGGGACGGGAAAGCGGGAAAACTGTTTTTT. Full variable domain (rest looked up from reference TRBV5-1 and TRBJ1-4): KAGVTQTPRYLIKTRGQQVTLSCSPISGHRSVSWYQQTPGQGLQFLFEYFSETQRNKGNFPGRFSGRQFSNSRSEMNVSTLELGDSALYLCASSLGDGKAGKLFFGSGTQLSVL.

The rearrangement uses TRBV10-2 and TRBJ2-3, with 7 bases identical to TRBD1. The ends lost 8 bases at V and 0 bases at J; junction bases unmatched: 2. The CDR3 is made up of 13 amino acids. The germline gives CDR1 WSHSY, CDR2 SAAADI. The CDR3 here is CASGQASTDTQYF. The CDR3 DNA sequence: TGCGCCAGCGGACAGGCTAGCACAGATACGCAGTATTTT.

The CDR3: CAWLPTGDEKLFF. For the CDR3, the DNA is TGTGCCTGGCTACCGACAGGGGATGAAAAACTGTTTTTT. The gene calls are TRBV30 and TRBJ1-4; 8 bases are a match to TRBD1. Germline CDR1 and CDR2: GTSNPN and SVGIG (reference sequence). V shed 5 bases and J 6 bases; nucleotides not matched to a gene: 5. The CDR3 sequence is 13 residues long. The full variable domain, in which reference TRBV30 and TRBJ1-4 provide the parts outside the CDR3, is SQTIHQWPATLVQPVGSPLSLECTVEGTSNPNLYWYRQAAGRGLQLLFYSVGIGQISSEVPQNLSASRPQDRQFILSSKKLLLSDSGFYLCAWLPTGDEKLFFGSGTQLSVL.

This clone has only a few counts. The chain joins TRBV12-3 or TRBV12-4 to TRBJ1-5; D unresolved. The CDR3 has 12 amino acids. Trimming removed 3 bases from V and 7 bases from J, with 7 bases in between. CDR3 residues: CASSFNLQPQHF. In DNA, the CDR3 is TGTGCCAGCAGTTTCAATTTGCAGCCCCAGCATTTT.

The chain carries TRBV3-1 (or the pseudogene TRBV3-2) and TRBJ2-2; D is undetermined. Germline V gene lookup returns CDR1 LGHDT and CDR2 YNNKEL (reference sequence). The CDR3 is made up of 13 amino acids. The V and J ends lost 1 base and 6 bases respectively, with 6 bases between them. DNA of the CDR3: TGTGCCAGCAGCCAAGCTGGGCCCGGGGAGCTGTTTTTT. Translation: CASSQAGPGELFF.

In DNA, the CDR3 is TGTGCCAGCAGTTGGGACAGTGGAGAGACCCAGTACTTC. Protein product: CASSWDSGETQYF. The genes are TRBV11-3 and TRBJ2-5; 7 bases match TRBD1. Germline loops: CDR1 SGHNT, CDR2 YENEEA. The CDR3 has 13 residues. After removal of 6 bases from V and 4 bases from J, the junction contained 5 bases not matched to a gene.

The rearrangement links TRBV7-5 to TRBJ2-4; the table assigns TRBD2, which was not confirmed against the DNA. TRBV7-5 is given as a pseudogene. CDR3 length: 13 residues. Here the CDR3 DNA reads TGTGTCAGAAGCTTGTCCACTGAAAACATTCAGTACTTC. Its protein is CVRSLSTENIQYF.

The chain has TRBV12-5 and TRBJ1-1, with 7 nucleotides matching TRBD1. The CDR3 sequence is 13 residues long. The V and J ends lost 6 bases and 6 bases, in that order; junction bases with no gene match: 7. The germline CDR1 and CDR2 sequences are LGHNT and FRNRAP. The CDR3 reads CASGWTGTPEAFF. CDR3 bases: TGTGCTAGTGGCTGGACAGGAACCCCTGAAGCTTTCTTT.

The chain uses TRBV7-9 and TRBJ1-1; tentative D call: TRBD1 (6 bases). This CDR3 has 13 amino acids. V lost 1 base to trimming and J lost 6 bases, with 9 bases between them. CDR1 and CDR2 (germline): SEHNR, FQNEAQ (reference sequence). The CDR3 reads CASSLDAGAEAFF. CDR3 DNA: TGTGCCAGCAGCTTAGACGCAGGGGCTGAAGCTTTCTTT.

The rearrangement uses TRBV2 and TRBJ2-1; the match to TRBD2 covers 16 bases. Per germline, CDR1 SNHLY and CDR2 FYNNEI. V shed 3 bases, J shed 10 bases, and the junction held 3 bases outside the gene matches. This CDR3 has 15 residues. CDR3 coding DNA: TGTGCCAGCAGTGATCCGGGACTAGCGGGAGGGGAGCAGTTCTTC. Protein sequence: CASSDPGLAGGEQFF.

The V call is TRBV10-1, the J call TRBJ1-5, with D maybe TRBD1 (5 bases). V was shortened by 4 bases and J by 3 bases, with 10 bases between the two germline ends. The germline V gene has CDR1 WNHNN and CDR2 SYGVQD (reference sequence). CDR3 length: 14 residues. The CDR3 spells CASSADRINQPQHF. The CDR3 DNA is TGCGCCAGCAGTGCAGACAGAATCAATCAGCCCCAGCATTTT.

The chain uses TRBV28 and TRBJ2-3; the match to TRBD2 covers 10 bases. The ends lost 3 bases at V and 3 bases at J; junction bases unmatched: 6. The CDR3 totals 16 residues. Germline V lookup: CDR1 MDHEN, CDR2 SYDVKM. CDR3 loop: CASSLAEREGTDTQYF. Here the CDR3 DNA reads TGTGCCAGCAGTTTGGCCGAGCGGGAGGGGACAGATACGCAGTATTTT.

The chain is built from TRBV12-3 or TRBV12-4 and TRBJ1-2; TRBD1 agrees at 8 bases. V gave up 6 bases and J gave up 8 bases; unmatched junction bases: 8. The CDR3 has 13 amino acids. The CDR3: CASSRQGNEGYTF. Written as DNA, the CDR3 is TGTGCCAGCAGCCGACAGGGGAATGAGGGCTACACCTTC.

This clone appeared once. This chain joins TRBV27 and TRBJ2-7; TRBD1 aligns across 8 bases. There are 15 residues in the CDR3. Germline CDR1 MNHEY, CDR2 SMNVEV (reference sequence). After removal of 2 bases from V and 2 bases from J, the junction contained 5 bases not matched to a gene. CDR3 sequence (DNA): TGTGCCAGCAGTTTAGGGACAGGTTTTCCCTACGAGCAGTACTTC. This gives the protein CASSLGTGFPYEQYF.

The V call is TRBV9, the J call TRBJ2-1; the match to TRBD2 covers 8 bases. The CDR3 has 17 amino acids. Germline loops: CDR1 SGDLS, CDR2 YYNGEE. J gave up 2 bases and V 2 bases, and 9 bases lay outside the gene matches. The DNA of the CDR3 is TGTGCCAGCAGCGTGGGTGGACTAGCCGGCGCCTACAATGAGCAGTTCTTC. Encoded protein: CASSVGGLAGAYNEQFF. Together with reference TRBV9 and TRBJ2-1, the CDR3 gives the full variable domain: DSGVTQTPKHLITATGQRVTLRCSPRSGDLSVYWYQQSLDQGLQFLIQYYNGEERAKGNILERFSAQQFPDLHSELNLSSLELGDSALYFCASSVGGLAGAYNEQFFGPGTRLTVL.

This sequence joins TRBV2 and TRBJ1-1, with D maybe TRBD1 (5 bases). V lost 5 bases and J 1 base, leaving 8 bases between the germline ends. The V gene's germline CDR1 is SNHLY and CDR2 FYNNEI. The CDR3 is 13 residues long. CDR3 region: CASSYGGNTEAFF. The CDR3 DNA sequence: TGTGCCAGCAGTTACGGGGGGAACACTGAAGCTTTCTTT.

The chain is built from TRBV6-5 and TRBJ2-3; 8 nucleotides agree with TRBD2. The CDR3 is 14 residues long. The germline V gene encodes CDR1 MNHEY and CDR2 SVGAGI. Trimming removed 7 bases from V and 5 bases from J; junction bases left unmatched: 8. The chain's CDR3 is CASISGGVGDTQYF. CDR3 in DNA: TGTGCCAGCATCTCCGGGGGGGTCGGAGATACGCAGTATTTT.

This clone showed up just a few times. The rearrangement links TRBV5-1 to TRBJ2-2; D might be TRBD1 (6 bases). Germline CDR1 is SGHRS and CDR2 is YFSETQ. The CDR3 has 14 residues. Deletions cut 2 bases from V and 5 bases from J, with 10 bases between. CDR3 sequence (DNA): TGCGCCAGCAGCTTTCCGACAGGAACCGGGGAGCTGTTTTTT. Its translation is CASSFPTGTGELFF.

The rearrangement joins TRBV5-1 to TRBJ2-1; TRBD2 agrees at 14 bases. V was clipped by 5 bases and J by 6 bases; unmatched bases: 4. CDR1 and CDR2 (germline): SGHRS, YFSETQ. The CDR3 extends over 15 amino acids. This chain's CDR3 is CASRSTSGGANEQFF. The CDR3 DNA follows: TGCGCCAGCAGATCGACTAGCGGGGGGGCCAATGAGCAGTTCTTC.

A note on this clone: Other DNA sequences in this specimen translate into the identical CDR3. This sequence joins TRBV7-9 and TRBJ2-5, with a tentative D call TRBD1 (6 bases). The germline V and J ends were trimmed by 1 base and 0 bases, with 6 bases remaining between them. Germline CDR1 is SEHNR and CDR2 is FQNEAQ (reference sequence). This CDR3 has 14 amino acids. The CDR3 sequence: CASSLGQDQETQYF. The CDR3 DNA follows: TGTGCCAGCAGCTTAGGACAGGACCAAGAGACCCAGTACTTC.